Included here is one T cell receptor (beta chain) sequence, with context. Its target is unknown. This table comes from immunoSEQ multiplex PCR, and its TCRdb copy is limited to in-frame clones, with some not included. The sample has just under 150,000 clones; roughly 90% are singletons. The V and J ends lost 4 bases and 6 bases, in that order; junction bases with no gene match: 11. The CDR3 covers 15 residues. CDR1 KGHSH and CDR2 LQKENI come from the germline V gene. This entry is derived from a study of T cell responses to AZD1222 COVID-19 vaccine. General study findings and limits: White British donors predominated, females outnumbered males, and clonal diversity was possibly underestimated. Baseline serology detected seropositivity in only six or seven AZD1222 recipients.

Sequenced here: peripheral blood, sampled 28 days after the second dose of the MenACWY control vaccine. The V gene is TRBV18, the J gene TRBJ1-1; 7 nucleotides agree with TRBD1. This TCR was recovered from an adult who received the MenACWY meningococcal vaccine as a control. The CDR3 bases are TGTGCCAGCTCACAACAACAGGGGCCGGGGGCTGAAGCTTTCTTT. Translation gives CASSQQQGPGAEAFF.